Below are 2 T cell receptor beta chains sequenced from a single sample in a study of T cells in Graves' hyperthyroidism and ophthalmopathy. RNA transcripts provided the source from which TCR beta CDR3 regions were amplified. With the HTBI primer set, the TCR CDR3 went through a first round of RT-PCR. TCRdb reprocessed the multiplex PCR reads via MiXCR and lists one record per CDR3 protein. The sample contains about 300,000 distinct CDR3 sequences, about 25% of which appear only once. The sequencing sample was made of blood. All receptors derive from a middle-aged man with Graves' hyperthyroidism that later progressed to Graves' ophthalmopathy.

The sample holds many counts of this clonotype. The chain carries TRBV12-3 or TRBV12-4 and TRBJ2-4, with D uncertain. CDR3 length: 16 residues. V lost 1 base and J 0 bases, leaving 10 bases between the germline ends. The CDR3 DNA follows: TGTGCCAGCAGTTTAGGCCAGCTGCTAGCCAAAAACATTCAGTACTTC. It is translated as CASSLGQLLAKNIQYF.

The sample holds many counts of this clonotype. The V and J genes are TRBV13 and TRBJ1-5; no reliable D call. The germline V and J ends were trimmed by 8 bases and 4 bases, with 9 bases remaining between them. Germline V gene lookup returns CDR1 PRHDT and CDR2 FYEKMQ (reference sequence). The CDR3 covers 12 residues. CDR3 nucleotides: TGTGCCAGCTCACTGGTAAATCAGCCCCAGCATTTT. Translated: CASSLVNQPQHF.